Here is one T cell receptor (beta chain) with its context. The sample is drawn from a study of blood T cell repertoires in COVID-19. Clones were sequenced by immunoSEQ multiplex PCR, and TCRdb holds only the in-frame ones, with some missing. The sample has about 210,000 clones, approximately 81% seen once. The CDR3 length is 13 residues. Trimming stripped 1 base from V and 5 bases from J, with 9 bases between. Per the germline V gene, CDR1 is GTSNPN and CDR2 is SVGIG (reference sequence). V gene TRBV30 combines with J gene TRBJ1-5; D is unresolved. The receptor's source is a woman aged 45-65 years with acute COVID-19. Sequenced sample: PBMCs or T cells enriched from blood (not recorded which). Here the CDR3 DNA reads TGTGCCTGGAGTGGCTCCCGGGATCAGCCCCAGCATTTT. It encodes CAWSGSRDQPQHF.